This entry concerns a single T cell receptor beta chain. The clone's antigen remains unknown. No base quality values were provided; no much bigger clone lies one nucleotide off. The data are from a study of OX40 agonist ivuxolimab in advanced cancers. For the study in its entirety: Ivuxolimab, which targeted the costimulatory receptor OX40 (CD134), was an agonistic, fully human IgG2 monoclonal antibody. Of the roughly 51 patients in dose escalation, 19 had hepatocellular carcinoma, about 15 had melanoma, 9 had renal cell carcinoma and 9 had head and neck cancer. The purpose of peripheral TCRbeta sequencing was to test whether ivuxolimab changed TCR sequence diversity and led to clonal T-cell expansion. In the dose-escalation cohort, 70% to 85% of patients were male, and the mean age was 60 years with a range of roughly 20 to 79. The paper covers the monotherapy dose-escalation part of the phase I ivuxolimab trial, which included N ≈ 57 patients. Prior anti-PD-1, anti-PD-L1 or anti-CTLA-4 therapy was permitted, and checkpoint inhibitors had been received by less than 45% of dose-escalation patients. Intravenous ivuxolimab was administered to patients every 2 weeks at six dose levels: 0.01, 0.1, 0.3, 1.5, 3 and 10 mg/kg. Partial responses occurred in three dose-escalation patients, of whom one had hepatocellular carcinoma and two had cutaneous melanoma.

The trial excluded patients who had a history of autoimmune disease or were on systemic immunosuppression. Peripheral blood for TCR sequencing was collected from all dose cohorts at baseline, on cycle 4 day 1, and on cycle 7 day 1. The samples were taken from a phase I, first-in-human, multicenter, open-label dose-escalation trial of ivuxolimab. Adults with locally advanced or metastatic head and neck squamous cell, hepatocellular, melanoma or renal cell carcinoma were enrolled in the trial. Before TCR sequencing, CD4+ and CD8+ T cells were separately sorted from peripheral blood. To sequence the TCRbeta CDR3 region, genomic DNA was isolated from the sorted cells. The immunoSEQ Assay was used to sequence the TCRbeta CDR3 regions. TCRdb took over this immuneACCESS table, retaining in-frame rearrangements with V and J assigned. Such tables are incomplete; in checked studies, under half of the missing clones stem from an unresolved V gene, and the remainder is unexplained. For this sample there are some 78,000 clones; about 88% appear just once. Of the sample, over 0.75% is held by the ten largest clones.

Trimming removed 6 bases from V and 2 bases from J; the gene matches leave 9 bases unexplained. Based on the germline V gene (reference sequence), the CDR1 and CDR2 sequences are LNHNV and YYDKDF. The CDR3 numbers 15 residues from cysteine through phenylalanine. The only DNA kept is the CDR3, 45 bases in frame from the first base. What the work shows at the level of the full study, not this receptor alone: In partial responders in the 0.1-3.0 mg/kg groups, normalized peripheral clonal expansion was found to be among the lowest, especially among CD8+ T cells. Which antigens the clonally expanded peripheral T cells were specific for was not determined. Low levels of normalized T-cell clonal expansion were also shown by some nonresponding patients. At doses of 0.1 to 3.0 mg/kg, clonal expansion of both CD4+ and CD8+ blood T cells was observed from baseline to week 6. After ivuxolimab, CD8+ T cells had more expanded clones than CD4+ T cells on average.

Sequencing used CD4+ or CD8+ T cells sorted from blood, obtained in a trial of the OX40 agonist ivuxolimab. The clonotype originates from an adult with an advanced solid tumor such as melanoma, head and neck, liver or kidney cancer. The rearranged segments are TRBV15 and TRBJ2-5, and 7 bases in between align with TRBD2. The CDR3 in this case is CATRGGGGDQETQYF. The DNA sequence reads TGTGCCACCAGAGGCGGGGGAGGAGATCAAGAGACCCAGTACTTC.